The clone carrying this T cell receptor (beta chain) was counted ten times or more. No antigen is known for it. Template material for amplifying TCR beta CDR3 regions consisted of RNA transcripts. Researchers ran a first-round RT-PCR on the TCR CDR3 using the HTBI primer set. TCRdb re-called the multiplex PCR reads through MiXCR, storing one row per CDR3 protein. The sample records hundreds of thousands of distinct CDR3 sequences, less than 15% being singletons. This sample was taken from a study of T cells in Graves' hyperthyroidism and ophthalmopathy. Study-level information: Pretreatment peripheral blood was obtained at initial diagnosis. Notes on the study in general: In blood, most of the thyroid clonotypes expanded above 0.001 were also present.

V was trimmed by 0 bases and J by 3 bases, leaving 15 bases between them. CDR1 LGHNA and CDR2 YNFKEQ come from the germline V gene. CDR3 length: 16 amino acids. The source material was blood. V usage is TRBV4-2 and J usage is TRBJ2-7; TRBD2 might be the D (5 bases). This clonotype was sampled from a woman aged 18-29 years with Graves' hyperthyroidism. CDR3 region: CASSQEAQEVGYEQYF. Here the CDR3 DNA reads TGTGCCAGCAGCCAAGAAGCGCAGGAGGTAGGCTACGAGCAGTACTTC.